This TCR beta chain was recovered during a study of cytomegalovirus exposure and HLA in healthy donors. V lost 4 bases, J lost 1 base, and 5 bases stayed unmatched. In germline, CDR1 is SGHVS, CDR2 FNYEAQ. This CDR3 is 18 amino acids long. The PCR was carried out with 60 Vbeta primers and 13 Jbeta primers. Clones were read by immunoSEQ multiplex PCR, and TCRdb kept only the in-frame ones, dropping some. This sample has roughly 260,000 clones; roughly 81% occur once, and the top ten carry approximately 2%. This clonotype was obtained from a woman aged 40 to 50 in good health and CMV-seropositive. Sequenced input: PBMCs. The V gene is TRBV7-6, the J gene TRBJ2-2; 14 nucleotides align to TRBD2. CDR3 nucleotides: TGTGCCAGCAGCTCCCCAGGGACTAGCGGGAGGAACACCGGGGAGCTGTTTTTT. Its translation: CASSSPGTSGRNTGELFF.